This T cell receptor beta chain originates from a study of T cell responses to AZD1222 COVID-19 vaccine. Study-level results: None of the repertoires were sampled until the peak T cell response had passed.

Points on this clone: The antigen remains undetermined.

Some clones are missing from TCRdb's copy, which holds only in-frame ones; the method was immunoSEQ multiplex PCR. The table has about 140,000 clones, 85% to 95% seen once. CDR3 length: 14 amino acids. CDR1 is GTSNPN, CDR2 SVGIG, per germline (reference sequence). Trimming removed 3 bases at V and 2 bases at J, with 11 bases between. The sample was peripheral blood, taken after recovery from COVID-19. The origin of this receptor is an adult who had recovered from COVID-19. V gene TRBV30 combines with J gene TRBJ1-5; D is undetermined. The CDR3 sequence is CAWRFSGGNQPQHF. DNA of the CDR3: TGTGCCTGGAGATTTTCCGGGGGCAATCAGCCCCAGCATTTT.